This T cell receptor beta chain was sequenced for a study of monozygotic twins with cystic fibrosis. Details on this clone: Its antigen is not identified.

From germline, CDR1 is MRHNA and CDR2 SNTAGT. This CDR3 has 15 amino acids. Trimming took 6 bases from V and 0 from J; bases not matched to a gene: 5. Findings of the study overall: Low clonality (median roughly 0.009) suggested a mostly naive repertoire.

Generated by immunoSEQ multiplex PCR, the TCRdb table keeps only in-frame clones and is missing some. The table has just under 20,000 clones, about 90% seen once; the top ten hold more than 1.5%. Sample: blood. This rearrangement joins TRBV6-4 to TRBJ2-1, with 7 nucleotides matching TRBD2. This TCR came from a girl aged 2 to 10 with cystic fibrosis. CDR3 nucleotide sequence: TGTGCCAGCAGCGTGGGACTAAGCTCCTACAATGAGCAGTTCTTC. This encodes CASSVGLSSYNEQFF.